This TCR beta chain was identified in a study of control samples from healthy donors and cancer patients. Generated by immunoSEQ multiplex PCR, the TCRdb table keeps only in-frame clones and is missing some. Counted here are under 200,000 clones, approximately 96% occurring once; the ten biggest clones make up over 6.5%. This CDR3 spans 12 amino acids. V was shortened by 3 bases and J by 10 bases, with 9 bases between the two germline ends. CDR1 is LGHDT and CDR2 is YNNKEL in the germline V gene (reference sequence). The source of this sequence is a woman in her thirties or forties in good health. V and J are TRBV3-1 (or the pseudogene TRBV3-2) and TRBJ1-4, with unresolved D. What was sequenced was blood. CDR3 region: CASSHSGLKLFF. CDR3 sequence (DNA): TGTGCCAGCAGCCATTCTGGACTAAAACTGTTTTTT.